This entry is about one TCR beta chain. This record comes from a study of blood T cell repertoires in COVID-19. Study overall: The study drew acute and convalescent COVID-19 samples from the United States, Italy and Spain. T cells, B-cell-depleted T cells, or PBMCs supplied cDNA or gDNA.

V dropped 4 bases and J dropped 8; count of bases not matched to a gene: 9. CDR1 is KGHDR, CDR2 SFDVKD, per germline. The CDR3 has 16 amino acids. Authors' analysis steps: Researchers report that nucleated cell counts were estimated from reference gene primer amplification. Sequencing was performed with immunoSEQ multiplex PCR; in TCRdb, only in-frame clones are kept and a portion is missing. V and J calls and clone size are copied from that table; D and trimming were computed from the DNA. The sample lists over 100,000 clones; approximately 83% were seen once. The chain recombines TRBV24-1 with TRBJ2-1; TRBD2 aligns across 11 bases. The sample consisted of peripheral blood. This clonotype originated in a woman of 80 years or more with active or convalescent COVID-19. Here the CDR3 DNA reads TGTGCCACCAGTGAGGTAGCGGGAGGGCCGGGCGATGAGCAGTTCTTC. Residues: CATSEVAGGPGDEQFF.